A single sample is the source of the 21 T cell receptor beta chains below, sequenced in a study of lymphopenia after photon versus proton radiotherapy. Sequencing used immunoSEQ multiplex PCR; TCRdb keeps in-frame clones, though not all of them. Of tens of thousands of clones detected, 92% appear once; the ten largest clones hold roughly 15%. This sample comprised peripheral blood, obtained from a patient treated with photon-based radiotherapy. These receptors were collected from a man in his fifties or sixties with cholangiocarcinoma.

CDR3 sequence reads: CASSPNGLPYPDTQYF. CDR3 in DNA: TGTGCCAGCAGCCCGAATGGACTTCCATACCCAGATACGCAGTATTTT. V gene TRBV27 combines with J gene TRBJ2-3, with D possibly matching TRBD2 (5 bases). This CDR3 has 16 amino acids. Trimming cost V 6 bases and J 4 bases, with 20 bases left between them. Looked up from germline, CDR1 is MNHEY and CDR2 is SMNVEV (reference sequence).

The genes are TRBV4-1 and TRBJ2-5, with TRBD1 matching over 7 bases. V lost 1 base and J lost 3; bases outside the gene matches: 8. CDR3 length: 16 residues. The germline V gene has CDR1 MGHRA and CDR2 YSYEKL. CDR3 region: CASSQGYTGVKETQYF. CDR3 DNA sequence: TGCGCCAGCAGCCAAGGTTATACAGGGGTAAAAGAGACCCAGTACTTC.

The CDR3 sequence is CASSLGPPGGADTQYF. CDR3 coding DNA: TGTGCCAGCAGCTTAGGACCCCCGGGAGGGGCAGATACGCAGTATTTT. The V and J genes are TRBV7-3 and TRBJ2-3; 8 positions match TRBD2. The germline gives CDR1 SGHTA, CDR2 FQGTGA. J gave up 4 bases and V 2 bases, and 8 bases lay outside the gene matches. This CDR3 has 16 amino acids.

This chain connects TRBV29-1 to TRBJ2-7; tentative D call: TRBD1 (6 bases). This CDR3 region has 14 residues. Germline V lookup: CDR1 SQVTM, CDR2 ANQGSEA. With 2 bases removed from V and 3 bases from J, the gap between germline ends came to 14 bases. In nucleotides, the CDR3 is TGCAGCGTTGAATTAGGGACAAATATCTACGAGCAGTACTTC. The encoded protein is CSVELGTNIYEQYF.

This clone was detected a few times. This sequence joins TRBV5-1 and TRBJ1-3; TRBD1 aligns across 8 bases. This CDR3 contains 14 residues. Germline CDR1 and CDR2: SGHRS and YFSETQ. V trimming: 5 bases; J trimming: 2 bases; junction bases outside the gene matches: 3. In DNA form, the CDR3 reads TGCGCCAGCAGTACAGGGGGGCCTGGAAACACCATATATTTT. It yields the protein CASSTGGPGNTIYF.

The chain uses TRBV7-2 and TRBJ2-1, with D unresolved. The germline V gene encodes CDR1 SGHTA and CDR2 FQGNSA. V was clipped by 4 bases and J by 5 bases, with 6 bases between them. CDR3 size: 12 residues. The CDR3 loop reads CASSSFDNEQFF. CDR3 in DNA: TGTGCCAGCAGCTCATTCGACAATGAGCAGTTCTTC.

This sequence joins TRBV28 and TRBJ2-7, with D uncertain. This CDR3 region has 18 residues. CDR1 MDHEN and CDR2 SYDVKM come from the germline V gene. The V end was cut by 2 bases, the J end by 5 bases, with 25 bases between. CDR3 in DNA: TGTGCCAGCAGTTTACCGGAGCCCAACTTCCCCCCTGTGAACGAGCAGTACTTC. Its protein product is CASSLPEPNFPPVNEQYF. The complete variable domain, with remaining parts taken from reference TRBV28 and TRBJ2-7, reads DVKVTQSSRYLVKRTGEKVFLECVQDMDHENMFWYRQDPGLGLRLIYFSYDVKMKEKGDIPEGYSVSREKKERFSLILESASTNQTSMYLCASSLPEPNFPPVNEQYFGPGTRLTVT.

V gene TRBV14 combines with J gene TRBJ2-7; no definite D call. V was trimmed by 6 bases and J by 1 base, leaving 13 bases between them. CDR3 length: 14 residues. The germline V gene encodes CDR1 SGHDN and CDR2 FVKESK. The CDR3 sequence: CASSAGYASYEQYF. The CDR3 region has the DNA TGTGCCAGCAGTGCAGGCTATGCTTCCTACGAGCAGTACTTC.

The chain combines TRBV28 with TRBJ1-1; D is ambiguous. Germline CDR1 reads MDHEN; CDR2 reads SYDVKM. The CDR3 runs 15 residues. Trimming took 2 bases from V and 4 from J, leaving 14 bases between them. DNA for the CDR3: TGTGCCAGCAGTTTAAGACCAGGCACGGGCACTGAAGCTTTCTTT. The encoded protein is CASSLRPGTGTEAFF.

The J gene is TRBJ2-7, the V gene TRBV6-1; 10 bases are a match to TRBD1. Germline V gene data show CDR1 as MNHNS and CDR2 as SASEGT. The CDR3 length is 13 residues. V lost 7 bases, J lost 4 bases, and 4 bases stayed unmatched. The CDR3 protein is CASTRDRGYEQYF. Here the CDR3 DNA reads TGTGCCAGCACAAGGGACAGGGGTTACGAGCAGTACTTC.

The chain uses TRBV19 and TRBJ1-2; D is unresolved. V gave up 5 bases and J gave up 4 bases, with 17 bases separating them. There are 15 residues in the CDR3. Looked up from germline, CDR1 is LNHDA and CDR2 is SQIVND (reference sequence). CDR3 bases: TGTGCCAGTAGTGTCGGAGCACGGACGGGCTATGGCTACACCTTC. Translating gives CASSVGARTGYGYTF.

This rearrangement joins TRBV4-1 to TRBJ2-5, with 11 bases fitting TRBD2. Germline V CDR1 and CDR2: MGHRA, YSYEKL. The J segment lost 4 bases and the V segment lost 6 bases, leaving 7 bases of the junction unmatched. The length of the CDR3 is 15 residues. In DNA, the CDR3 is TGCGCCAGCAGTTACGTAGCGGGAGGGGGAGAGACCCAGTACTTC. This codes for CASSYVAGGGETQYF.

The CDR3 coding sequence is TGCAGTGCCACCGACGGATTGGACACTTTCTTT. Amino acids: CSATDGLDTFF. The chain employs TRBV20-1 and TRBJ1-1; the D gene is possibly TRBD1 (5 bases). The CDR3 loop spans 11 amino acids. Trimming removed 6 bases from V and 12 bases from J, with 17 bases in between. Germline CDR1 DFQATT, CDR2 SNEGSKA (reference sequence).

This clone was observed once. The rearrangement uses TRBV28 and TRBJ2-1; no reliable D call. Trimming shortened V by 6 bases and J by 8 bases, and 8 bases separated the two germline ends. This CDR3 has 11 amino acids. Germline V gives CDR1 MDHEN, CDR2 SYDVKM. CDR3 in amino acids: CASSPRDEQFF. CDR3 in DNA: TGTGCCAGCAGCCCCCGGGATGAGCAGTTCTTC.

The gene calls are TRBV18 and TRBJ2-7; D is possibly TRBD1 (5 bases). Trimming removed 6 bases at V and 0 bases at J, with 12 bases between. This CDR3 spans 14 amino acids. The germline V gene has CDR1 KGHSH and CDR2 LQKENI. The DNA of the CDR3 is TGTGCCAGCTCCCGACAGAGAAGCTCCTACGAGCAGTACTTC. Protein: CASSRQRSSYEQYF.

The rearrangement links TRBV6-1 to TRBJ2-7; a weak D match, TRBD1 (5 bases). The CDR3 extends over 14 amino acids. Germline-derived CDR1 and CDR2 are MNHNS and SASEGT. V was trimmed by 1 base and J by 2 bases, leaving 9 bases between them. This CDR3 is CASSEGTPPYEQYF. DNA for the CDR3: TGTGCCAGCAGTGAAGGGACACCTCCCTACGAGCAGTACTTC.

This clone is categorized as medium-sized. The chain is built from TRBV4-1 and TRBJ2-7; D call uncertain. Per the germline V gene, CDR1 is MGHRA and CDR2 is YSYEKL. V lost 1 base and J lost 2, with 9 bases in between. The CDR3 contains 14 residues. CDR3 protein: CASSQVQGPYEQYF. For the CDR3, the DNA is TGCGCCAGCAGCCAAGTACAAGGGCCCTACGAGCAGTACTTC.

The V call is TRBV7-2, the J call TRBJ2-3; 13 bases are shared with TRBD2. This CDR3 is 15 amino acids long. V was pared by 4 bases and J by 4 bases, with 2 bases of the junction left unmatched. CDR1 and CDR2 (germline): SGHTA, FQGNSA. CDR3 residues: CASSSGLAGADTQYF. The CDR3 coding sequence is TGTGCCAGCAGCTCCGGACTAGCGGGAGCAGATACGCAGTATTTT. The variable domain in full, with the rest retrieved from reference TRBV7-2 and TRBJ2-3, is GAGVSQSPSNKVTEKGKDVELRCDPISGHTALYWYRQSLGQGLEFLIYFQGNSAPDKSGLPSDRFSAERTGGSVSTLTIQRTQQEDSAVYLCASSSGLAGADTQYFGPGTRLTVL.

This chain connects TRBV7-8 to TRBJ1-5, with a tentative D call TRBD1 (5 bases). Looked up from germline, CDR1 is SGHVS and CDR2 is FQNEAQ. The CDR3 spans 16 residues. V dropped 2 bases and J dropped 0 bases, with 11 bases sitting between them. CDR3 in amino acids: CASSLRTSYSNQPQHF. In nucleotides, the CDR3 is TGTGCCAGCAGCTTAAGGACAAGTTATAGCAATCAGCCCCAGCATTTT.

The V gene is TRBV18, the J gene TRBJ2-1; D gene uncertain. Germline CDR1 is KGHSH and CDR2 is LQKENI. CDR3 size: 14 residues. V was shortened by 6 bases and J by 1 base, with 10 bases between the two germline ends. CDR3 DNA sequence: TGTGCCAGCTCGACCTCAACATCCTACAATGAGCAGTTCTTC. This translates into CASSTSTSYNEQFF.

The chain employs TRBV19 and TRBJ2-2, with D maybe TRBD2 (5 bases). This CDR3 spans 14 amino acids. Germline V gene lookup returns CDR1 LNHDA and CDR2 SQIVND (reference sequence). V dropped 8 bases and J dropped 5 bases, with 15 bases sitting between them. DNA of the CDR3: TGTGCCAGTTCAATTCGCCCGGGGACCGGGGAGCTGTTTTTT. Amino acid sequence: CASSIRPGTGELFF.